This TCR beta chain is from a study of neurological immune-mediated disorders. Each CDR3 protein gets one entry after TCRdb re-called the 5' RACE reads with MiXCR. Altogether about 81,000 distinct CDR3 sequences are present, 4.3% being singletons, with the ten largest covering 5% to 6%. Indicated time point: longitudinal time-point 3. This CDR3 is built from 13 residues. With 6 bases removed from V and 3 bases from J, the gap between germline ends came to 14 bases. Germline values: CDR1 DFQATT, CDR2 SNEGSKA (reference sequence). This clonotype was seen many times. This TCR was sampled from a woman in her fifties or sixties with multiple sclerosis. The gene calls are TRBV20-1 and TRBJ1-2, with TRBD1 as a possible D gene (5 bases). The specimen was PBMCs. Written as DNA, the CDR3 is TGCAGTGCCCGGTCAGGGCGGGACTATGGCTACACCTTC. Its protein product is CSARSGRDYGYTF.